Listed here are 20 T cell receptor beta chains from one sample, sequenced in a study of CD8+ T cells in alopecia areata. It was cDNA, reverse transcribed from extracted RNA, that served as the sequencing template. The repertoire was sequenced with immunoSEQ multiplex PCR; TCRdb's copy has only in-frame clones and lacks some. The sample contains under 150,000 clones, approximately 60% of which appear only once. The sequenced sample was CD8+ T cells sorted from blood. The source is a human donor in good health.

About this clone: This likely stems from a read error, as it lies one base from a far larger clone. Other nucleotide sequences in the sample specify the same CDR3. CDR3 sequence: CASSDTDTQYF. In nucleotides, the CDR3 is TGTGCCAGCAGTGATACAGATACGCAGTATTTT. This chain links TRBV9 with TRBJ2-3; D is uncertain. Germline CDR1 is SGDLS and CDR2 is YYNGEE. V lost 5 bases to trimming and J lost 3 bases, with 4 bases between them. The CDR3 is made up of 11 amino acids.

The chain carries TRBV27 and TRBJ2-7; possible D gene TRBD2, 6 bases. Trimming pared 2 bases from V and 5 bases from J, leaving 16 bases between. The CDR3 consists of 15 residues. Germline V CDR1 and CDR2: MNHEY, SMNVEV (reference sequence). The CDR3 nucleotides read TGTGCCAGCAGTTTACGGGACTCGGGAGCCCACGAGCAGTACTTC. Translation: CASSLRDSGAHEQYF.

This clone was counted between two and nine times. The chain joins TRBV6-5 to TRBJ2-1; 9 positions agree with TRBD2. Unmatched junction bases numbered 7, after V lost 7 bases and J lost 3 bases. Per germline, CDR1 MNHEY and CDR2 SVGAGI. The CDR3 has 15 residues. The CDR3 region is CASKDGTSNYNEQFF. The CDR3 nucleotides read TGTGCCAGCAAGGACGGGACTAGCAACTACAATGAGCAGTTCTTC.

The rearrangement links TRBV11-2 to TRBJ2-7; D ambiguous. V was cut by 6 bases and J by 0 bases, with 21 bases left in between. This CDR3 comprises 17 residues. Germline V gene lookup returns CDR1 SGHAT and CDR2 FQNNGV. CDR3 sequence: CASRPTRQELSSYEQYF. CDR3 DNA: TGTGCCAGCAGACCAACGCGACAAGAACTAAGCTCCTACGAGCAGTACTTC. Looking up the rest from reference TRBV11-2 and TRBJ2-7 gives the full variable domain: EAGVAQSPRYKIIEKRQSVAFWCNPISGHATLYWYQQILGQGPKLLIQFQNNGVVDDSQLPKDRFSAERLKGVDSTLKIQPAKLEDSAVYLCASRPTRQELSSYEQYFGPGTRLTVT.

This clone was seen once. The gene calls are TRBV27 and TRBJ2-7; D may match TRBD1 or TRBD2 (6 bases each). The CDR3 contains 15 residues. Deletions cut 3 bases from V and 2 bases from J, with 14 bases between. The germline V gene encodes CDR1 MNHEY and CDR2 SMNVEV (reference sequence). The CDR3 sequence: CASSLYKGGTYEQYF. CDR3 nucleotide sequence: TGTGCCAGCAGTTTGTATAAGGGGGGCACCTACGAGCAGTACTTC.

The genes are TRBV27 and TRBJ2-7; 7 bases are a match to TRBD1. Germline V gene lookup returns CDR1 MNHEY and CDR2 SMNVEV (reference sequence). The CDR3 spans 13 residues. V shed 6 bases and J 5 bases; nucleotides not matched to a gene: 7. The CDR3 region is CASRPTGIDEQYF. As DNA, the CDR3 is TGTGCCAGCAGACCGACAGGGATCGACGAGCAGTACTTC.

The rearrangement uses TRBV19 and TRBJ2-3; D ambiguous. The CDR3 is 12 amino acids. Trimming shortened V by 3 bases and J by 4 bases, and 5 bases separated the two germline ends. Germline assignment: CDR1 LNHDA and CDR2 SQIVND (reference sequence). The CDR3 bases are TGTGCCAGTAGTATTCATCCAGATACGCAGTATTTT. Translated, it gives CASSIHPDTQYF.

V and J are TRBV10-2 and TRBJ2-3, with 8 bases fitting TRBD2. CDR1 and CDR2 from the germline V gene are WSHSY and SAAADI. There are 17 residues in the CDR3. Losses at the gene ends were 6 bases for V and 7 bases for J; bases not matched to a gene: 18. CDR3 DNA: TGCGCCAGCAGGGAGGCTCGGGGTAGCGGGATTTGGAATACGCAGTATTTT. This gives the protein CASREARGSGIWNTQYF.

This chain uses TRBV27 with TRBJ2-7, with D unclear. CDR1 MNHEY and CDR2 SMNVEV come from the germline V gene (reference sequence). This CDR3 has 15 residues. Trimming removed 5 bases at V and 1 base at J, with 15 bases between. The DNA for the CDR3 is TGTGCCAGCAGTCCCAGTCAAACTTCATCCTACGAGCAGTACTTC. This gives the protein CASSPSQTSSYEQYF.

This clone was detected only once. This sequence joins TRBV28 and TRBJ2-5; unclear D gene. This CDR3 has 13 amino acids. CDR1 is MDHEN and CDR2 is SYDVKM in the germline V gene. The V end lost 1 base, the J end lost 5 bases, and 8 bases lay between the germline ends. CDR3 sequence reads: CASSLSVGETQYF. The CDR3 DNA reads as TGTGCCAGCAGTTTATCTGTCGGGGAGACCCAGTACTTC.

The rearrangement uses TRBV19 and TRBJ2-7, with D uncertain. This CDR3 is 19 amino acids long. V was clipped by 0 bases and J by 0 bases, with 21 bases between them. Germline V gene sequence: CDR1 LNHDA, CDR2 SQIVND (reference sequence). CDR3: CASSIDSPRPFRPSYEQYF. Written as DNA, the CDR3 is TGTGCCAGTAGTATAGATTCCCCCCGGCCGTTCCGGCCCTCCTACGAGCAGTACTTC.

J is TRBJ2-6 and V is TRBV29-1; 9 positions match TRBD1. Losses at the gene ends were 1 base for V and 1 base for J; bases not matched to a gene: 5. This CDR3 region has 17 residues. Germline V gives CDR1 SQVTM, CDR2 ANQGSEA. CDR3 region: CSVEGRDRVSGANVLTF. CDR3 DNA: TGCAGCGTTGAAGGGAGGGACAGGGTATCTGGGGCCAACGTCCTGACTTTC. Combining the CDR3 with reference TRBV29-1 and TRBJ2-6 gives the whole variable domain SAVISQKPSRDICQRGTSLTIQCQVDSQVTMMFWYRQQPGQSLTLIATANQGSEATYESGFVIDKFPISRPNLTFSTLTVSNMSPEDSSIYLCSVEGRDRVSGANVLTFGAGSRLTVL.

This clone was seen ten or more times. The genes are TRBV21-1 and TRBJ1-2. TRBV21-1 is a listed pseudogene. The CDR3 has 13 amino acids. In nucleotides, the CDR3 is TGTGCCAGCAGCAAAGTCCGGGCCTATGGCTACACCTTC. It translates to CASSKVRAYGYTF.

There are a few counts of this clone. The genes are TRBV6-6 and TRBJ1-4; D not resolved. V was pared by 3 bases and J by 8 bases, with 10 bases between. Germline-derived CDR1 and CDR2 are MNHNY and SVGAGI (reference sequence). The CDR3 has 13 amino acids. CDR3 coding DNA: TGTGCCAGCAGTTATCAAGGCGGCGAAAAACTGTTTTTT. It encodes CASSYQGGEKLFF.

V usage is TRBV5-1 and J usage is TRBJ2-7; 13 bases are shared with TRBD2. With V trimmed by 1 base and J by 5 bases, 6 bases remained unmatched. This CDR3 is 16 amino acids long. The germline V gene has CDR1 SGHRS and CDR2 YFSETQ. CDR3 amino acids: CASSLWGLAGMNEQYF. In nucleotides, the CDR3 is TGCGCCAGCAGCTTGTGGGGACTAGCGGGAATGAACGAGCAGTACTTC.

The chain has TRBV7-9 and TRBJ2-7; TRBD2 agrees at 8 bases. CDR1 and CDR2 (germline): SEHNR, FQNEAQ (reference sequence). This CDR3 has 13 residues. Losses at the gene ends were 10 bases for V and 3 bases for J; bases not matched to a gene: 8. CDR3 in DNA: TGTGCCACCGATCGGGAGGGGGTCTACGAGCAGTACTTC. It specifies CATDREGVYEQYF. Full variable domain (rest looked up from reference TRBV7-9 and TRBJ2-7): DTGVSQNPRHKITKRGQNVTFRCDPISEHNRLYWYRQTLGQGPEFLTYFQNEAQLEKSRLLSDRFSAERPKGSFSTLEIQRTEQGDSAMYLCATDREGVYEQYFGPGTRLTVT.

The chain links TRBV27 to TRBJ1-1; the match to TRBD1 covers 10 bases. Germline CDR1 MNHEY, CDR2 SMNVEV (reference sequence). V lost 0 bases and J lost 4; bases outside the gene matches: 2. The CDR3 length is 15 residues. This CDR3 is CASSLSGTGVTEAFF. The DNA of the CDR3 is TGTGCCAGCAGTTTATCCGGGACAGGGGTCACTGAAGCTTTCTTT.

The rearrangement uses TRBV4-1 and TRBJ1-1; D is undetermined. Germline CDR1 is MGHRA and CDR2 is YSYEKL. The CDR3 has 16 residues. V lost 8 bases, J lost 1 base, and 20 bases lay in between. The CDR3 DNA is TGCGCCAGCTCGAGGCTCCCAGCCCCACAGAACACTGAAGCTTTCTTT. This codes for CASSRLPAPQNTEAFF.

The table lists this clone with a count of one. The chain has TRBV13 and TRBJ2-5; perhaps TRBD2 as D (6 bases). The CDR3 is 15 residues long. Germline V lookup: CDR1 PRHDT, CDR2 FYEKMQ (reference sequence). V gave up 5 bases and J gave up 3 bases, with 16 bases separating them. The CDR3 sequence: CASSPATGVKETQYF. Here the CDR3 DNA reads TGTGCCAGCAGCCCCGCCACGGGGGTGAAAGAGACCCAGTACTTC.

The V gene is TRBV5-6, the J gene TRBJ1-2; TRBD1 might be the D (5 bases). The CDR3 totals 12 residues. V was shortened by 4 bases and J by 4 bases, with 8 bases between the two germline ends. Germline assignment: CDR1 SGHDT and CDR2 YYEEEE. The CDR3 nucleotides read TGTGCCAGCAGCGACCAGGGCTATGGCTACACCTTC. Translating it yields CASSDQGYGYTF.